Listed below are T cell receptor beta chains from one sample, sequenced in a study of PD-L1 blockade in urothelial cancer. Assay used: immunoSEQ multiplex PCR; TCRdb lists only in-frame clones, some missing. The table lists 20,000 to 25,000 clones, less than 90% of them singletons. The sample here was PBMCs, taken around atezolizumab (anti-PD-L1) treatment. The receptors derive from a man aged 70 or older with urothelial cancer. Both conserved end residues are part of each CDR3. D genes are given only for firm matches. Only some rows state a clone size, as once, few, many or a class for expanded clones.

TRBV5-5,TRBJ2-7,18,few,TRBD2,CASSWTSGGFTLSYEQYF,TGTGCCAGCAGCTGGACTAGCGGGGGATTTACCCTCTCCTACGAGCAGTACTTC
TRBV28,TRBJ2-7,15,.,TRBD2,CASTPTSGDYYEQYF,TGTGCCAGCACCCCGACTAGCGGAGATTACTACGAGCAGTACTTC
TRBV11-1,TRBJ2-1,19,.,.,CASSLTVSHPLTTDNEQFF,TGTGCCAGCAGCTTAACAGTGAGCCACCCACTTACAACGGACAATGAGCAGTTCTTC
TRBV7-9,TRBJ2-3,17,.,TRBD2,CASSPRYGRASTDTQYF,TGTGCCAGCAGCCCGAGGTACGGGAGGGCCAGCACAGATACGCAGTATTTT
TRBV6-1,TRBJ1-2,13,.,.,CASSESGGYGYTF,TGTGCCAGCAGTGAATCCGGGGGCTATGGCTACACCTTC
TRBV5-1,TRBJ2-5,16,.,TRBD2,CASSLVAGGSQETQYF,TGCGCCAGCAGCCTGGTGGCGGGAGGGTCCCAAGAGACCCAGTACTTC
TRBV10-3,TRBJ2-1,15,.,TRBD1,CAISESTGGVNEQFF,TGTGCCATCAGTGAGTCGACAGGGGGTGTTAATGAGCAGTTCTTC
TRBV7-6,TRBJ1-1,12,.,.,CASSAGNTEAFF,TGTGCCTCGTCGGCGGGGAACACTGAAGCTTTCTTT
TRBV30,TRBJ2-1,17,.,TRBD2,CAWGSAGLAGHYNEQFF,TGTGCCTGGGGATCGGCGGGACTAGCGGGACACTACAATGAGCAGTTCTTC
TRBV7-6,TRBJ1-3,18,.,.,CASSLGTVQTSSGNTIYF,TGTGCCAGCAGCTTAGGAACGGTACAGACTAGCTCTGGAAACACCATATATTTT
TRBV19,TRBJ1-2,14,.,.,CASSMAGEESGYTF,TGTGCCAGTAGTATGGCGGGGGAAGAGAGTGGCTACACCTTC
TRBV7-2,TRBJ2-1,15,.,TRBD2,CASSLAGGSHNEQFF,TGTGCCAGCAGCTTAGCGGGAGGGTCGCACAATGAGCAGTTCTTC
TRBV28,TRBJ2-1,14,.,TRBD2,CASSRSGADNEQFF,TGTGCCAGCAGTAGAAGCGGGGCGGACAATGAGCAGTTCTTC
TRBV6-5,TRBJ1-1,14,.,TRBD1,CASSLADRGTEAFF,TGTGCCAGCAGCCTCGCGGACAGGGGAACTGAAGCTTTCTTT
TRBV11-2,TRBJ1-2,14,.,TRBD1,CASSRPGQGVGYTF,TGTGCCAGCAGCAGGCCGGGACAGGGGGTTGGCTACACCTTC
TRBV7-9,TRBJ2-1,13,.,.,CASSSDSNNEQFF,TGTGCCAGCAGCTCCGACAGCAACAATGAGCAGTTCTTC
TRBV29-1,TRBJ2-7,15,.,.,CSVESWDSGQYEQYF,TGCAGCGTTGAAAGCTGGGACTCAGGGCAGTACGAGCAGTACTTC
TRBV11-1,TRBJ1-2,14,.,TRBD1,CASSIQGAVNGYTF,TGTGCCAGCAGCATCCAGGGGGCAGTCAATGGCTACACCTTC
TRBV6-1,TRBJ1-6,14,.,.,CASSEGGESSPLHF,TGTGCCAGCAGTGAAGGGGGCGAGAGCTCACCCCTCCACTTT
TRBV5-1,TRBJ1-4,14,.,.,CASSLALPNEKLFF,TGCGCCAGCAGCTTGGCCCTTCCTAATGAAAAACTGTTTTTT